This TCR beta chain comes out of a study of control samples from healthy donors and cancer patients. TCRdb's copy holds only in-frame clones and misses some; the assay was immunoSEQ multiplex PCR. The sample has over 65,000 clones; less than 95% are singletons. This receptor was obtained from a middle-aged woman in good health. Specimen: blood.

CDR3 protein: CASSETGGLPGYTF. The CDR3 DNA is TGTGCCAGCAGTGAAACAGGGGGCCTCCCGGGCTACACCTTC. This chain uses TRBV2 with TRBJ1-2; 9 nucleotides agree with TRBD1. Germline V lookup: CDR1 SNHLY, CDR2 FYNNEI. The CDR3 loop spans 14 amino acids. V trimming: 2 bases; J trimming: 8 bases; junction bases outside the gene matches: 6.